The T cell receptor (beta chain) described here comes from a study of T-cell memory formation after mild COVID-19. Study context: The study found TCR clusters largely donor specific. Study-level findings and limits: Contracting CD4+ clones were located mainly in CM and EM, and CD8+ clones in EMRA. Pre-infection memory already had some responding clones, implying cross-reactive memory joined.

This CDR3 is built from 16 residues. Germline lookup yields CDR1 MGHRA and CDR2 YSYEKL. V trimming: 3 bases; J trimming: 6 bases; junction bases outside the gene matches: 9. Note on this clonotype: Antigen specificity is unknown.

Constant-segment primers served in 5'RACE that generated TCR alpha and TCR beta cDNA libraries bearing sample barcodes and UMIs. TCRdb re-analysed the 5' RACE reads in MiXCR, keeping a single row per CDR3 protein. There are more than 450,000 distinct CDR3 sequences in the sample; under 20% occur only once, and 9.5% to 15% lies in the top ten. The sample taken for sequencing was PBMCs or a T cell subset sorted from them (not recorded which). The TCR comes from an adult woman who had mild COVID-19 (a few samples of this study predate the infection). Cell type and time point are not known. The chain is built from TRBV4-1 and TRBJ2-1, with 9 bases fitting TRBD2. The DNA for the CDR3 is TGCGCCAGCAGCCAGGCCGGGACTAGCTATTCCAATGAGCAGTTCTTC. Its protein is CASSQAGTSYSNEQFF.